This TCR beta chain was documented in a study of OX40 agonist ivuxolimab in advanced cancers. The overall study: Prior anti-PD-1, anti-PD-L1 or anti-CTLA-4 therapy did not bar entry, and around 39% had some.

V lost 0 bases and J lost 4; bases outside the gene matches: 17. Germline values: CDR1 SGHTA, CDR2 FQGNSA. This CDR3 spans 21 amino acids. On this clone: Its antigen remains unidentified.

Study-wide findings and caveats: No antigen was identified for the clonally expanded peripheral T cells. Expanded clones were, on average, more numerous among CD8+ T cells than CD4+.

Only in-frame clones appear in the TCRdb table, and some are missing; sequencing was by immunoSEQ multiplex PCR. Altogether 20,000 to 25,000 clones are present, roughly 80% being singletons, with the ten largest covering 31%. The gene calls are TRBV7-2 and TRBJ2-7, with TRBD2 matching over 14 bases. The receptor was isolated from an adult with an advanced solid tumor such as melanoma, head and neck, liver or kidney cancer. The input for sequencing was CD4+ or CD8+ T cells sorted from blood, taken in a trial of the OX40 agonist ivuxolimab. The CDR3 loop reads CASSLAYRVGGLAGGGYEQYF. The CDR3 DNA reads TGTGCCAGCAGCTTAGCGTATAGAGTTGGCGGACTAGCGGGAGGTGGGTACGAGCAGTACTTC.